Reported below is one T cell receptor beta chain. In the original processing: The assay estimated nucleated cells by amplifying reference gene primers. Using immunoSEQ multiplex PCR, the repertoire was profiled, and TCRdb retains in-frame clones only, with some absent. V and J calls and clone size come straight from that table; D and trimming were deduced from the DNA. Of 150,000 or so clones in the sample, 83% are singletons; the top ten hold about 12%. Patients in Seattle were enrolled during active infection, then followed longitudinally. The germline CDR1 and CDR2 sequences are SGHVS and FQNEAQ. This CDR3 is 15 amino acids long. The J segment lost 3 bases and the V segment lost 0 bases, leaving 4 bases of the junction unmatched. The sample comes from a study of blood T cell repertoires in COVID-19. Study context: There were acute and convalescent COVID-19 samples, and they came from the United States, Italy and Spain.

The chain recombines TRBV7-8 with TRBJ1-1; TRBD1 matches 7 bases. The TCR sequence derives from a woman aged 60 to 75 with COVID-19, enrolled during active disease. The sample consisted of peripheral blood. The CDR3 DNA reads TGTGCCAGCAGCTTAGCGGCCAGGGGGGACACTGAAGCTTTCTTT. The encoded protein is CASSLAARGDTEAFF.